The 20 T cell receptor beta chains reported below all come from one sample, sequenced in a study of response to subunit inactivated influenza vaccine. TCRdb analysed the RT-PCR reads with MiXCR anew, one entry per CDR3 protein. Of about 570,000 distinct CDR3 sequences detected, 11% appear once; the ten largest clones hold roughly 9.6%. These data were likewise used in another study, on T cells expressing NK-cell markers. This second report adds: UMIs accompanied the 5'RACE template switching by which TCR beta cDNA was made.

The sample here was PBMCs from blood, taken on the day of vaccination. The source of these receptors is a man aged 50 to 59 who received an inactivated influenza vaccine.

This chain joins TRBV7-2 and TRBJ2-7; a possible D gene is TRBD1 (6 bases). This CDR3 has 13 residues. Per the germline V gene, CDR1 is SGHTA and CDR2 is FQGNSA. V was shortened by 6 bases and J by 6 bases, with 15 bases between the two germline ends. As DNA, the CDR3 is TGTGCCAGCAGTCTTAACAGGGCTCTCGAGCAGTACTTC. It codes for CASSLNRALEQYF.

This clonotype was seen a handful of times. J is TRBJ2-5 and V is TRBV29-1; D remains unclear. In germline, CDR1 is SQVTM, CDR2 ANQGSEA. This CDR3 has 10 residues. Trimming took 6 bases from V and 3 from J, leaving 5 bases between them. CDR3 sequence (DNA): TGCAGCGTGAAAGAAGAGACCCAGTACTTC. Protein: CSVKEETQYF.

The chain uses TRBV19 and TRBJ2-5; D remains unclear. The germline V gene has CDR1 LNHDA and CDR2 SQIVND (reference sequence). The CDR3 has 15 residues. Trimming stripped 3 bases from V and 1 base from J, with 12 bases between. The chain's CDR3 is CASSMFGSIQETQYF. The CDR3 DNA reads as TGTGCCAGTAGTATGTTTGGCTCGATCCAAGAGACCCAGTACTTC.

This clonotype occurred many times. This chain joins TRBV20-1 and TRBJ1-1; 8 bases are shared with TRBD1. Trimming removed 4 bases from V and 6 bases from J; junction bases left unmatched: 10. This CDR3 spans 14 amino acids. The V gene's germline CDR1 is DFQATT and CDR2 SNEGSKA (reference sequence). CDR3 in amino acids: CSATSGQGMAEAFF. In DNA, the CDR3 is TGCAGTGCTACGAGCGGACAGGGAATGGCTGAAGCTTTCTTT.

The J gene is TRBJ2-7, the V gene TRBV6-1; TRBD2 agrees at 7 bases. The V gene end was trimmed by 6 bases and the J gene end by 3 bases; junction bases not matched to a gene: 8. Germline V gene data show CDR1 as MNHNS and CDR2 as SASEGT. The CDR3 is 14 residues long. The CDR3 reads CASSFSGLDYEQYF. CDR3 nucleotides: TGTGCCAGCAGCTTTTCCGGACTAGACTACGAGCAGTACTTC.

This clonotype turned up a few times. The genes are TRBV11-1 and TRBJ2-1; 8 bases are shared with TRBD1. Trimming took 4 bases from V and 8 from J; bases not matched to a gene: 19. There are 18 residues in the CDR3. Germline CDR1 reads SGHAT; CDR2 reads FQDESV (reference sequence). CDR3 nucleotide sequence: TGTGCCAGCAGCTCCCGACCCCCCAGGACAGGGTTAAGTGATGAGCAGTTCTTC. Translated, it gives CASSSRPPRTGLSDEQFF.

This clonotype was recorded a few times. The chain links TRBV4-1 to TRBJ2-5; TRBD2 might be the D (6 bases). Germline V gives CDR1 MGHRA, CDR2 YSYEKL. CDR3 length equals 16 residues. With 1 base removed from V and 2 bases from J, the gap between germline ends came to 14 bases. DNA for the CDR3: TGCGCCAGCAGCCAAGCTTCGGGACTCACACAAGAGACCCAGTACTTC. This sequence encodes CASSQASGLTQETQYF.

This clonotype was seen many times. DNA for the CDR3: TGCGCCAGCAGTTCCGGCAGGGCCGAAAAACTGTTTTTT. Translation: CASSSGRAEKLFF. This rearrangement joins TRBV5-1 to TRBJ1-4; D may be TRBD1 (5 bases). Trimming took 5 bases from V and 8 from J, leaving 13 bases between them. The CDR3 is 13 amino acids. Looked up from germline, CDR1 is SGHRS and CDR2 is YFSETQ.

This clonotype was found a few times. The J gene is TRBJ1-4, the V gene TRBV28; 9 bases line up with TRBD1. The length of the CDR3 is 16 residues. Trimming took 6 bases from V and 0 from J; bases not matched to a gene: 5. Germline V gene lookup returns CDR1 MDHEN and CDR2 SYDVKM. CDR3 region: CASRYRQGATNEKLFF. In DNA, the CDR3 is TGTGCCAGCAGATATCGACAGGGGGCAACTAATGAAAAACTGTTTTTT.

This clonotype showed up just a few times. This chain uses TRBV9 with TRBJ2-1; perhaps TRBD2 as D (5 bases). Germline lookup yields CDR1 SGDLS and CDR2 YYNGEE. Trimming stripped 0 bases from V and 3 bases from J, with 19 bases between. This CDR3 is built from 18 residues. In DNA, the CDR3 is TGTGCCAGCAGCGTAGAGGTGGGAGAGGTTACCCGCTACAATGAGCAGTTCTTC. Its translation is CASSVEVGEVTRYNEQFF.

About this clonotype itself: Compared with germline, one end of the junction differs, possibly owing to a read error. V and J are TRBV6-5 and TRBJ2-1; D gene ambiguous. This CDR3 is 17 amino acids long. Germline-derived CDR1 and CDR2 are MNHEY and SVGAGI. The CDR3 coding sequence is TGTGCCAGCAGTTACTCGAAGGGATTACGGGCGGTCAATGATCAGTTCTTC. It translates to CASSYSKGLRAVNDQFF.

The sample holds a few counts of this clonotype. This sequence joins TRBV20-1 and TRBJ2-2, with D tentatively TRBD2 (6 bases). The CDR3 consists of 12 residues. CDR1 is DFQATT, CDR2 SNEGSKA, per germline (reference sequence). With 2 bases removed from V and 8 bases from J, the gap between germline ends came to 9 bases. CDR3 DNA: TGCAGTGCTAGAAAGGGGAGGGGGGAGCTGTTTTTT. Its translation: CSARKGRGELFF.

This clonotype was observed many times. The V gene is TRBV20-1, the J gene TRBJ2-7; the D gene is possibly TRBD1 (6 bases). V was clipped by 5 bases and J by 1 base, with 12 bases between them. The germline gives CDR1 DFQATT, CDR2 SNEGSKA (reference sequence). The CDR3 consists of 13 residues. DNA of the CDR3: TGCAGTGCTGCAAAGACAGGTTCCTACGAGCAGTACTTC. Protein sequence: CSAAKTGSYEQYF.

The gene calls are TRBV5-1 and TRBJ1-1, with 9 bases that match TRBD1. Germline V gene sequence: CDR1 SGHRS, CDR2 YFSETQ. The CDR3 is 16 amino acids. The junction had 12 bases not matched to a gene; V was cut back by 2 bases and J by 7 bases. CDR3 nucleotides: TGCGCCAGCAGCTTTACCATTGGCCTGGACAGGGGTGAAGCTTTCTTT. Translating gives CASSFTIGLDRGEAFF.

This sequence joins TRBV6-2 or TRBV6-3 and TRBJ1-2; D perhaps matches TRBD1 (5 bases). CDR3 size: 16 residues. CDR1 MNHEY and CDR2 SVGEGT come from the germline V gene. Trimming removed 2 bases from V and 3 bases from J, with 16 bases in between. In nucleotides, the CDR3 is TGTGCCAGCAGTTACGCGGAGGACACCCTGCACTATGGCTACACCTTC. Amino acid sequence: CASSYAEDTLHYGYTF.

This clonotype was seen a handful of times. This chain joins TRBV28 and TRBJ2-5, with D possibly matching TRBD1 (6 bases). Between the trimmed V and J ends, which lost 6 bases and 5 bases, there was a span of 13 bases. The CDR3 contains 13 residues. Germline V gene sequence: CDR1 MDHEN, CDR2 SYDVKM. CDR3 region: CASSRTQGETQYF. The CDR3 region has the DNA TGTGCCAGCAGCCGTACCCAGGGGGAGACCCAGTACTTC.

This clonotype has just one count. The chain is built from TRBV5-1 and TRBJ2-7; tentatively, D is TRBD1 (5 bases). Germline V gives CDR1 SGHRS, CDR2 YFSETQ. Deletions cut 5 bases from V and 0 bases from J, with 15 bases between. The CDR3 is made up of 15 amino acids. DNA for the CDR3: TGCGCCAGCAGGGTCGATTTAGGGGCCTCCTACGAGCAGTACTTC. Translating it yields CASRVDLGASYEQYF.

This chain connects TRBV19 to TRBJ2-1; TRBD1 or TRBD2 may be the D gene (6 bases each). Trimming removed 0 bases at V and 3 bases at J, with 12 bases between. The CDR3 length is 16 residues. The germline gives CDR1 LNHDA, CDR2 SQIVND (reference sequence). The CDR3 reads CASSIDTRGLYNEQFF. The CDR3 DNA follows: TGTGCCAGTAGTATAGATACCCGGGGGCTCTACAATGAGCAGTTCTTC. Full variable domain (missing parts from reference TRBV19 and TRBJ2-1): DGGITQSPKYLFRKEGQNVTLSCEQNLNHDAMYWYRQDPGQGLRLIYYSQIVNDFQKGDIAEGYSVSREKKESFPLTVTSAQKNPTAFYLCASSIDTRGLYNEQFFGPGTRLTVL.

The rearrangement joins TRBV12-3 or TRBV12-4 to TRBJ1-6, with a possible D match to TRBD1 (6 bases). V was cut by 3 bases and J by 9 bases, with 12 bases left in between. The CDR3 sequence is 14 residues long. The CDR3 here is CASSLGAVASPLHF. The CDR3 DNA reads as TGTGCCAGCAGTTTGGGGGCCGTAGCTTCACCCCTCCACTTT.

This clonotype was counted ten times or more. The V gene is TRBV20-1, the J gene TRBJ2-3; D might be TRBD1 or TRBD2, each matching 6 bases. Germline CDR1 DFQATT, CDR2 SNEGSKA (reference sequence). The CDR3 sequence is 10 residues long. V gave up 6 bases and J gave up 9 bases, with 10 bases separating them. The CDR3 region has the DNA TGCAGTGCGGGGGGCCTAACGCAGTATTTT. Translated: CSAGGLTQYF.